Listed here is a single TCR beta chain. This may be a read error, as it is one base from a much larger clone. TCR beta cDNA was reverse-transcribed from 450 to 500 ng of total RNA. The reaction used a constant-region primer and ProtoScript II reverse transcriptase. TCR beta libraries came from three nested multiplex PCR rounds using slightly modified ARM-PCR. It was with TRBV1-TRBV30 forward primers and a C-beta reverse primer that the first two PCR rounds were run, at about 10 cycles each. TCRdb itself ran the multiplex PCR reads through MiXCR, one entry per CDR3 protein. Among roughly 86,000 distinct CDR3 sequences listed, 68% were seen once. These data belong to a study of tumor-infiltrating lymphocytes in primary liver carcinoma. Germline V gives CDR1 MGHRA, CDR2 YSYEKL. The CDR3 covers 15 residues. Co-extracted RNA and DNA came from about 19-30 mg of unsorted bulk tissue.

The source is a middle-aged man with primary liver carcinoma and hepatitis B virus infection. The sequenced sample consisted of tumor-adjacent normal liver tissue. V gene TRBV4-1 combines with J gene TRBJ1-2, with 10 positions matching TRBD1. CDR3 sequence: CTSSQMTGGGYGYTF. The CDR3 nucleotides are TGCACCAGCAGCCAGATGACAGGGGGCGGGTATGGCTACACCTTC.